Listed below are T cell receptor beta chains from one sample, sequenced in a study of long-term antiretroviral therapy in people with HIV. Repertoires were generated with immunoSEQ multiplex PCR, while TCRdb's copy carries only in-frame clones and drops some. The sample lists about 11,000 clones; roughly 89% were seen once. Material: unsorted PBMCs, obtained 0.2 years before starting antiretroviral therapy. Receptors were obtained from a woman aged 40 to 50 with HIV. Both conserved end residues are part of each CDR3. The D gene is left open where the match is weak. Size tells how often a clone was seen (once, few, many) or the class of an expanded clone, and some rows leave it out.

size: .; V: TRBV9; D: .; J: TRBJ2-2; DNA: TGTGCCAGCAGCGTAGCGGGCGGAATGAACACCGGGGAGCTGTTTTTT; CDR3: CASSVAGGMNTGELFF
size: few; V: TRBV5-5; D: TRBD1; J: TRBJ1-5; DNA: TGTGCCAGCAGCTTGGAAGGGGGCAGTCAGCCCCAGCATTTT; CDR3: CASSLEGGSQPQHF
size: .; V: TRBV5-6; D: .; J: TRBJ2-7; DNA: TGTGCCAGCAGCTTGATGGCACGCAGCGAGCAGTACTTC; CDR3: CASSLMARSEQYF
size: once; V: TRBV5-1; D: TRBD1; J: TRBJ1-3; DNA: TGCGCCAGCAGCTTGGCTCCCAGGGGGCTCGGGGGAAACACCATATATTTT; CDR3: CASSLAPRGLGGNTIYF
size: .; V: TRBV7-2; D: .; J: TRBJ2-3; DNA: TGTGCCAGCAGCCCCCAAGGTGGCAGGGAGTATTTT; CDR3: CASSPQGGREYF
size: .; V: TRBV30; D: .; J: TRBJ2-3; DNA: TGTGCCTGGAGTGTTACAACACGGGATACGCAGTATTTT; CDR3: CAWSVTTRDTQYF
size: .; V: TRBV5-4; D: .; J: TRBJ2-3; DNA: TGTGCCAGCAGCTTCTATCTTAGGGGTCCCACAGATACGCAGTATTTT; CDR3: CASSFYLRGPTDTQYF
size: .; V: TRBV30; D: .; J: TRBJ1-6; DNA: TGTGCCTGGTCGGGTCACACATCTAATTCACCCCTCCACTTT; CDR3: CAWSGHTSNSPLHF
size: .; V: TRBV7-9; D: .; J: TRBJ2-7; DNA: TGTGCCAGCAGTCACAGGGTCCACGAGCAGTACTTC; CDR3: CASSHRVHEQYF
size: .; V: TRBV7-6; D: .; J: TRBJ2-7; DNA: TGTGCCAGCAGCTTAGCGGCGGACACAATCTACGAGCAGTACTTC; CDR3: CASSLAADTIYEQYF
size: few; V: TRBV5-1; D: .; J: TRBJ1-1; DNA: TGCGCCAGCAGCTTGGTCCTACAGGGGAACACTGAAGCTTTCTTT; CDR3: CASSLVLQGNTEAFF
size: .; V: TRBV23-1; D: TRBD1; J: TRBJ1-5; DNA: TGCGCCAGCAGCCGACAGGGGGCGTGCAATCAGCCCCAGCATTTT; CDR3: CASSRQGACNQPQHF
size: once; V: TRBV4-1; D: .; J: TRBJ2-3; DNA: TGCGCCAGCAGCCAAGACAAGGGGCGCACGCAGTATTTT; CDR3: CASSQDKGRTQYF
size: .; V: TRBV19; D: .; J: TRBJ2-5; DNA: TGTGCCAGTAGTAGAGGGCATCAAGAGACCCAGTACTTC; CDR3: CASSRGHQETQYF
size: .; V: TRBV4-2; D: .; J: TRBJ1-3; DNA: TGTGCCAGCAGCCAGCCGGGGGATAGCTCTGGAAACACCATATATTTT; CDR3: CASSQPGDSSGNTIYF
size: .; V: TRBV2; D: .; J: TRBJ2-5; DNA: TGTGCCAGCAGTGAAGAGGAGACCCAGTACTTC; CDR3: CASSEEETQYF
size: .; V: TRBV27; D: TRBD1; J: TRBJ1-5; DNA: TGTGCCAGCAGTTCCGGACAGGGACAGGGCGTGGGGCCCCAGCATTTT; CDR3: CASSSGQGQGVGPQHF
size: .; V: TRBV7-2; D: .; J: TRBJ1-1; DNA: TGTGCCAGCAGCTCCGACCCGAACACTGAAGCTTTCTTT; CDR3: CASSSDPNTEAFF
size: .; V: TRBV11-2; D: .; J: TRBJ1-2; DNA: TGTGCCAGCAGCTTAGCCCAGGGGCCTAACTATGGCTACACCTTC; CDR3: CASSLAQGPNYGYTF
size: .; V: TRBV7-9; D: .; J: TRBJ2-1; DNA: TGTGCCAGCAGCTTGGCTGTCAGTGGAGGCTCCTACAATGAGCAGTTCTTC; CDR3: CASSLAVSGGSYNEQFF
size: .; V: TRBV6-6; D: .; J: TRBJ2-1; DNA: TGTGCCAGCAGTTACCCTGGGGCGGGGAGCTACAATGAGCAGTTCTTC; CDR3: CASSYPGAGSYNEQFF
size: .; V: TRBV30; D: TRBD2; J: TRBJ2-3; DNA: TGTGCCTGGACCAAAGGGGCGGGGGGGCCCTCAGATACGCAGTATTTT; CDR3: CAWTKGAGGPSDTQYF
size: .; V: TRBV5-1; D: .; J: TRBJ1-2; DNA: TGCGCCAGCAGCTTGGGTCCGGGGAGGGACTATGGCTACACCTTC; CDR3: CASSLGPGRDYGYTF
size: .; V: TRBV5-4; D: TRBD1; J: TRBJ2-5; DNA: TGTGCCAGCAGGGTATCCGGGACAGGGAGAAAAGAGACCCAGTACTTC; CDR3: CASRVSGTGRKETQYF
size: .; V: TRBV5-5; D: .; J: TRBJ1-5; DNA: TGTGCCAGCAGCTTGGAGGGATTTGGCAATCAGCCCCAGCATTTT; CDR3: CASSLEGFGNQPQHF
size: .; V: TRBV19; D: TRBD1; J: TRBJ2-6; DNA: TGTGCCAGTAAGTTTCAGGGGGCGCGCGGGGCCAACGTCCTGACTTTC; CDR3: CASKFQGARGANVLTF
size: few; V: TRBV19; D: TRBD1; J: TRBJ1-5; DNA: TGTGCCAGTAGTACCCGACAGGGCCCCAATCAGCCCCAGCATTTT; CDR3: CASSTRQGPNQPQHF
size: .; V: TRBV6-5; D: TRBD1; J: TRBJ1-5; DNA: TGTGCCAGCAGTTACGAGGGGGCGAGCAATCAGCCCCAGCATTTT; CDR3: CASSYEGASNQPQHF
size: .; V: TRBV19; D: .; J: TRBJ1-5; DNA: TGTGCCAGTAGTATTCGGGGCGACAATCAGCCCCAGCATTTT; CDR3: CASSIRGDNQPQHF
size: .; V: TRBV6-5; D: TRBD1; J: TRBJ1-5; DNA: TGTGCCAGCAGTTACTCCAGGGGGGACCAGCCCCAGCATTTT; CDR3: CASSYSRGDQPQHF
size: .; V: TRBV6-1; D: TRBD1; J: TRBJ1-6; DNA: TGTGCCAGCAGGACCGACAGGGATGGGTCACCCCTCCACTTT; CDR3: CASRTDRDGSPLHF
size: .; V: TRBV2; D: .; J: TRBJ2-3; DNA: TGTGCCAGCAGTTCTCGGACAGTAAAAGATACGCAGTATTTT; CDR3: CASSSRTVKDTQYF
size: .; V: TRBV19; D: .; J: TRBJ2-2; DNA: TGTGCCAGTATTAAAGGAGGCGGGGACAACACCGGGGAGCTGTTTTTT; CDR3: CASIKGGGDNTGELFF
size: .; V: TRBV5-1; D: TRBD1; J: TRBJ2-2; DNA: TGCGCCAGCAGCTTGGGCCGACAGGGGACCACCGGGGAGCTGTTTTTT; CDR3: CASSLGRQGTTGELFF
size: .; V: TRBV9; D: .; J: TRBJ1-1; DNA: TGTGCCAGCAGCGTACAGTTTTGTAGGGGCGGGAACACTGAAGCTTTCTTT; CDR3: CASSVQFCRGGNTEAFF
size: .; V: TRBV18; D: .; J: TRBJ1-3; DNA: TGTGCCAGCTCACCGGACGGCGGGGGAAACACCATATATTTT; CDR3: CASSPDGGGNTIYF
size: .; V: TRBV7-8; D: TRBD1; J: TRBJ1-5; DNA: TGTGCCAGCAGCTACCTCGGGACAGGGGGCAATCAGCCCCAGCATTTT; CDR3: CASSYLGTGGNQPQHF
size: .; V: TRBV19; D: .; J: TRBJ2-2; DNA: TGTGCCAGTAGTAGGGGTACAGGCCGGGGTACGATGAACACCGGGGAGCTGTTTTTT; CDR3: CASSRGTGRGTMNTGELFF
size: .; V: TRBV7-9; D: .; J: TRBJ2-2; DNA: TGTGCCAGCAGCTTAGGAGCAGGGAACACCGGGGAGCTGTTTTTT; CDR3: CASSLGAGNTGELFF
size: .; V: TRBV7-9; D: TRBD1; J: TRBJ2-1; DNA: TGTGCCAGCAGGTGGGCAGGGGGTCGGGACAATGAGCAGTTCTTC; CDR3: CASRWAGGRDNEQFF
size: few; V: TRBV10-3; D: .; J: TRBJ1-2; DNA: TGTGCCATCAGTGAGTATGGCTATGGCTACACCTTC; CDR3: CAISEYGYGYTF
size: .; V: TRBV29-1; D: .; J: TRBJ1-1; DNA: TGCAGCGTTGAGGTGACAGTGAACACTGAAGCTTTCTTT; CDR3: CSVEVTVNTEAFF
size: .; V: TRBV5-1; D: TRBD2; J: TRBJ2-2; DNA: TGCGCCAGCAGCTTGGCCGGGGCGGGGGTTTACACCGGGGAGCTGTTTTTT; CDR3: CASSLAGAGVYTGELFF
size: .; V: TRBV4-1; D: TRBD2; J: TRBJ2-7; DNA: TGCGCCAGCAGCCAACTAGCGGGGGCTGACTACGAGCAGTACTTC; CDR3: CASSQLAGADYEQYF
size: .; V: TRBV4-1; D: .; J: TRBJ2-4; DNA: TGCGCCAGCAGCCAAGGACAGGAGGCACCCAAAAACATTCAGTACTTC; CDR3: CASSQGQEAPKNIQYF